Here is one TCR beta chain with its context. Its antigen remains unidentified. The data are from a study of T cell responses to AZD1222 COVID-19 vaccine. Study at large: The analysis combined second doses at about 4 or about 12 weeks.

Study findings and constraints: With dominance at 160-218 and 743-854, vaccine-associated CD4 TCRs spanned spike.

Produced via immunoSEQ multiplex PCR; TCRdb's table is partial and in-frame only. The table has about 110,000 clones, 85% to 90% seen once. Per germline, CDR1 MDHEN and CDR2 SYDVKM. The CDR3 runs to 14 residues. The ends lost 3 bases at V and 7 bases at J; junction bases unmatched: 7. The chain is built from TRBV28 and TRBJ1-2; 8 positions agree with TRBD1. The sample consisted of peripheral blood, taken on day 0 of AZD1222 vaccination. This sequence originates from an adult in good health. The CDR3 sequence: CASSFTGQGGGYTF. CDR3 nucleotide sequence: TGTGCCAGCAGTTTCACCGGACAGGGAGGTGGCTACACCTTC.